The rows below give T cell receptor beta chains drawn from one sample of a study of Ad26.COV2.S vaccination and SARS-CoV-2 variants. The method was immunoSEQ multiplex PCR; TCRdb's version includes in-frame clones alone and lacks a portion of them. The sample lists 350,000 to 500,000 clones, less than 95% occurring once. This material consisted of peripheral blood, taken in a trial of Ad26.COV2.S vaccine versus placebo. Source of these receptors: a person aged 18 to 65 who received the Ad26.COV2.S COVID-19 vaccine or a placebo. Both conserved end residues are part of each CDR3. A D gene is named only where the DNA matches it firmly. Expanded clones are given a class, and other clones once, few, many or no size at all.

>once|TRBV6-5|NA|TRBJ2-7
TGTGCCAGCAGTTACGACGATTTTTCCTACGAGCAGTACTTC
CASSYDDFSYEQYF
>NA|TRBV27|TRBD2|TRBJ2-7
TGTGCCAGCAAGGGACTAGCGGGAGAGAGGTCGGCCCGCGAGCAGTACTTC
CASKGLAGERSAREQYF
>NA|TRBV4-1|NA|TRBJ2-7
TGCGCCAGCAGCCAATATATCACGAAGGCGAGAATCTCCTACGAGCAGTACTTC
CASSQYITKARISYEQYF
>NA|TRBV5-1|TRBD1|TRBJ2-3
TGCGCCAGCAGCTTGGAGGGGACAGGGACCACAGATACGCAGTATTTT
CASSLEGTGTTDTQYF
>NA|TRBV6-1|NA|TRBJ1-1
TGTGCCAGCAGTGAAATGGTCGGAAAAGAAGCTTTCTTT
CASSEMVGKEAFF
>NA|TRBV3-1/TRBV3-2|NA|TRBJ2-1
TGTGCCAGCAGCCAAATCTCCTACAATGAGCAGTTCTTC
CASSQISYNEQFF
>NA|TRBV5-8|NA|TRBJ1-1
TGTGCCAGCAGCTCTCCGGGGGGGTATTGGAACACTGAAGCTTTCTTT
CASSSPGGYWNTEAFF
>few|TRBV7-9|NA|TRBJ2-7
TGTGCCAGCAGCCCAGGGGGAGGAGGTCTGTACGAGCAGTACTTC
CASSPGGGGLYEQYF
>once|TRBV28|NA|TRBJ2-7
TGTGCCAGCCTGGGCTACGAGCAGTACTTC
CASLGYEQYF
>NA|TRBV27|NA|TRBJ1-5
TGTGCCAGCAGTTTATCAGGATCAAATCAGCCCCAGCATTTT
CASSLSGSNQPQHF
>NA|TRBV2|TRBD1|TRBJ2-1
TGTGCCAGCGGGACAGATCTCACCCGCTCCTACAATGAGCAGTTCTTC
CASGTDLTRSYNEQFF
>NA|TRBV28|NA|TRBJ2-7
TGTGCCAGCAGTCCCTCCGGGATACCCTACGAGCAGTACTTC
CASSPSGIPYEQYF
>NA|TRBV7-2|NA|TRBJ1-1
TGTGCCAGCCGGGCATTGTTGGAGGCTTTCTTT
CASRALLEAFF
>NA|TRBV11-3|NA|TRBJ2-7
TGTGCCAGCAGCTTAACACAGGACTACGAGCAGTACTTC
CASSLTQDYEQYF
>NA|TRBV5-1|TRBD2|TRBJ2-1
TGCGCCAGCAGCGAAGGGACTAGCAGCTACAATGAGCAGTTCTTC
CASSEGTSSYNEQFF
>few|TRBV6-2/TRBV6-3|NA|TRBJ1-4
TGTGCCAGCAGTTACTTACAGGCCTTCGGGGAAAAACTGTTTTTT
CASSYLQAFGEKLFF
>few|TRBV7-3|NA|TRBJ1-2
TGTGCCAGCAGCCCTAGTGGGACTCACACCAGGGGCTACACCTTC
CASSPSGTHTRGYTF
>NA|TRBV6-2/TRBV6-3|NA|TRBJ2-1
TGTGCCAGCAGTTACTCCCGGCTAGCCTCCTACAATGAGCAGTTCTTC
CASSYSRLASYNEQFF
>NA|TRBV20-1|TRBD1|TRBJ2-7
TGCAGTGCTAGGCAGGGGGACGAGCAGTACTTC
CSARQGDEQYF
>NA|TRBV5-4|NA|TRBJ1-5
TGTGCCAGCAGCTTACAGGGTCCCAATCAGCCCCAGCATTTT
CASSLQGPNQPQHF
>NA|TRBV5-4|NA|TRBJ2-2
TGTGCCAGCAGCCTAACCGGGAGGAACACCGGGGAGCTGTTTTTT
CASSLTGRNTGELFF
>few|TRBV4-3|NA|TRBJ1-2
TGCGCCAGCAGCCAAGGGGGCAGCTATGGCTACACCTTC
CASSQGGSYGYTF
>NA|TRBV10-3|NA|TRBJ2-1
TGTGCCATCAGTGATACCTACAATGAGCAGTTCTTC
CAISDTYNEQFF
>NA|TRBV6-5|NA|TRBJ2-7
TGTGCCAGCGGACCAGGGGGCGGGAGCGGGGAGCAGTACTTC
CASGPGGGSGEQYF
>once|TRBV12-3/TRBV12-4|NA|TRBJ1-1
TGTGCCAGCAGTTTGGTCCCTCTTGCAGCTTTCTTT
CASSLVPLAAFF
>NA|TRBV28|NA|TRBJ1-6
TGTGCCAGCAGTTTACTTCAGAGGACGGATAAATATTCACCCCTCCACTTT
CASSLLQRTDKYSPLHF
>NA|TRBV5-1|NA|TRBJ2-3
TGCGCCAGCAGCTTGGCCGGGACCTCAACGCAGTATTTT
CASSLAGTSTQYF
>NA|TRBV11-2|TRBD2|TRBJ2-7
TGTGCCAGCAGCTTAAGAACTGTCCCCGCTAGCGGAAACTCCTACGAGCAGTACTTC
CASSLRTVPASGNSYEQYF
>NA|TRBV7-2|NA|TRBJ2-7
TGTGCCAGCAGCACAAGACAGGCCTCCTACGAGCAGTACTTC
CASSTRQASYEQYF
>NA|TRBV5-1|NA|TRBJ2-1
TGCGCCAGCAGCTTGGCCCGTGGTGAGCAGTTCTTC
CASSLARGEQFF
>NA|TRBV21-1|NA|TRBJ2-3
TGTGCCAGCAGCAAAGTTGGGCGGGAGGGCCCCTTGGGCACAGATACGCAGTATTTT
CASSKVGREGPLGTDTQYF
>NA|TRBV5-1|NA|TRBJ2-1
TGCGCCAGCAGCCTAACTGGGGGAGCCTACAATGAGCAGTTCTTC
CASSLTGGAYNEQFF
>NA|TRBV7-9|TRBD1|TRBJ2-2
TGTGCCAGCAGCCATACCGGGACAGGGGACACCGGGGAGCTGTTTTTT
CASSHTGTGDTGELFF
>NA|TRBV19|TRBD1|TRBJ2-3
TGTGCCAGTACCAATCTGGACAGGGCCAGCACAGATACGCAGTATTTT
CASTNLDRASTDTQYF
>NA|TRBV6-5|NA|TRBJ1-2
TGTGCCAGCAGAACAGGGCTATGGTATGGCTACACCTTC
CASRTGLWYGYTF
>NA|TRBV5-4|NA|TRBJ2-4
TGTGCCAGCAGCGGGGGTGGGCCTAGCGATGGCAAAAACATTCAGTACTTC
CASSGGGPSDGKNIQYF
>NA|TRBV5-1|TRBD1|TRBJ2-7
TGCGCCAGCAGCTTGGAGGGACAGCCCGCCTACGAGCAGTACTTC
CASSLEGQPAYEQYF
>NA|TRBV28|NA|TRBJ1-1
TGTGCCAGCAGTTTGACCGGCGGGGCGTGGCGAGCTTTCTTT
CASSLTGGAWRAFF
>NA|TRBV28|NA|TRBJ1-6
TGTGCCAGCAGCCCCCCAGGGGTCCGCACCCTCCACTTT
CASSPPGVRTLHF
>NA|TRBV4-2|NA|TRBJ2-3
TGTGCCAGCAGCCAAGAAGAGAGCACAGATACGCAGTATTTT
CASSQEESTDTQYF
>NA|TRBV7-3|TRBD2|TRBJ2-1
TGTGCCAGCAGCACGACTAGCGGGAGGGCCAATGAGCAGTTCTTC
CASSTTSGRANEQFF
>NA|TRBV7-9|TRBD2|TRBJ2-7
TGTGCCAGCAGCTTTGGACTAGCGGGGGCCCCTTCCGAGCAGTACTTC
CASSFGLAGAPSEQYF
>NA|TRBV6-2/TRBV6-3|NA|TRBJ1-1
TGTGCCAGCAGTTATGACCTTTCCACTGAAGCTTTCTTT
CASSYDLSTEAFF
>NA|TRBV9|TRBD2|TRBJ2-7
TGTGCCAGCAGCGCCGGGACTAGCGCCTCCTACGAGCAGTACTTC
CASSAGTSASYEQYF
>once|TRBV5-5|NA|TRBJ2-2
TGTGCCAGCAGCTTGGGGTCCTTCAACGGGGAGCTGTTTTTT
CASSLGSFNGELFF